This T cell receptor beta chain emerged from a study of T cell responses to AZD1222 COVID-19 vaccine (dated by TCRdb to the early 2020s). About the full investigation: AZD1222 recipients whose second dose came at about 4 weeks and those whose second dose came at about 12 weeks were combined into one group, since spike-specific TCR depth and breadth did not differ between the two schedules. TCR sequencing was performed for about 250 trial participants, of whom around 200 were given two doses of AZD1222 and some 26 were given two doses of MenACWY control vaccine. Trial participants were enrolled by age into 18-55, 56-69 and 70-plus year subgroups, with roughly 150, 30 and 60 TCR-sequenced participants respectively. Broader findings and caveats from the paper: Spike-specific TCR breadth and depth rose significantly after two AZD1222 doses compared with day 0 and with MenACWY recipients. The vaccine-associated CD4 TCRs covered the entire spike protein, and the dominant responses fell in regions 160-218 and 743-854. Reportedly, almost half of the unique spike-specific TCRs recognized epitopes lying outside the regions that are mutated in the B.1.351 and B.1.1.7 variants. Conclusions about previously exposed vaccinees were limited because only a handful of AZD1222 recipients were SARS-CoV-2 seropositive at baseline. The 56-69-year group was small, and its depth increase did not reach significance, likely because of low power. Most participants were white British and females outnumbered males, and the authors suggested that clonal diversity may have been underestimated. Because no day 14 peak-response samples were available, the repertoires could be characterized only after the peak T cell response.

Explained via the paper, the time point label denotes: baseline before first vaccination. Vaccinee samples came from UK trials COV001 and COV002, including a single-blind randomized controlled phase 2/3 trial of AZD1222 (ChAdOx1 nCoV-19) in healthy adults. Trial participant PBMC samples were collected at day 0 and day 28 after the second dose for TCRbeta chain sequencing. The CDR3 regions of human TCRbeta chains were analyzed by immunosequencing. As for the original processing: Repertoire TCRs were checked for matches against a reference library of SARS-CoV-2-specific TCRs that had been generated using the MIRA antigen-specificity platform. Breadth was defined as the fraction of unique TCRs that were SARS-CoV-2-associated, and depth was defined as the fraction of total T cells that were SARS-CoV-2-associated. Using the MIRA data, each spike-specific TCR was assigned both to the spike region to which the TCR was reactive and to a CD4 or CD8 class. Log10-transformed breadth and depth values were compared by one-way ANOVA with Sidak's multiple comparisons tests. Drawn from immuneACCESS, this table holds only the in-frame rearrangements with V and J called that TCRdb kept. Clones are partly lost; checked studies trace under half to an unresolved V gene and leave the rest unexplained. The V and J calls and the clone size are those of that table, but D and trimming were determined from the DNA. The sample table shows around 120,000 clones, and roughly 90% are seen once. The top ten clones comprise more than 13% of the sample.

The V and J ends are trimmed by 7 bases and 3 bases, leaving 21 bases between them. The germline V gene yields MDHEN for CDR1 and SYDVKM for CDR2. From its cysteine to its phenylalanine, the CDR3 spans 16 amino acids. Just the 48-base CDR3 DNA is kept, in frame starting at base 1. Details on this clone: What this receptor recognizes is not known. No base quality information exists; no much larger clone differs at one position.

The TCR originated in an adult in good health. The sequences come from peripheral blood, collected on day 0 of AZD1222 vaccination. The rearrangement joined TRBV28 to TRBJ1-2; TRBD1 could be the D gene, as 5 bases match. The bases read TGTGCCAGCAATCTTCATTGGGGCAACTCCCACTATGGCTACACCTTC. Its protein is CASNLHWGNSHYGYTF.